This T cell receptor beta chain was recorded in a study of blood T cell repertoires in COVID-19. The wider study: The United States, Italy and Spain provided the acute and convalescent COVID-19 samples. T cells, B-cell-depleted T cells, or PBMCs provided the cDNA or gDNA that served as material.

This clone was counted between two and nine times. Method: immunoSEQ multiplex PCR; TCRdb's copy keeps in-frame clones and lacks some. The table lists some 140,000 clones, around four fifths of them singletons. The CDR3 totals 13 residues. Trimming pared 4 bases from V and 10 bases from J, leaving 14 bases between. CDR1 and CDR2 from the germline V gene are MNHNY and SVGAGI (reference sequence). The chain couples TRBV6-6 to TRBJ2-1; D is unresolved. This receptor was taken from a human donor in a cohort sampled during active COVID-19. Sequencing was done on a sample of peripheral blood. The CDR3 DNA reads as TGTGCCAGCAGTTTCACTCTCGGTTACGAGCAGTTCTTC. Amino acids: CASSFTLGYEQFF.